This paragraph reports one TCR beta chain. Its binding antigen is unknown. Base qualities are not recorded, but no much larger clone differs from it by a single base. The library was built by means of RT-PCR. The data were produced on a NextSeq 550. TCRdb reprocessed the public reads (quality trimming at Q25 with fastp, clone calling with MiXCR) and kept in-frame beta chains. CDR3 protein duplicates are merged, each entry listing the most common genes and DNA. A total of 150,000 to 250,000 distinct CDR3 sequences appear in this sample, 41% of them only once. Jointly, the top ten make up less than 40% of the sample. The record originates from a study of patients and donors after allogeneic stem cell transplantation (TCRdb year 2020). Reading from cysteine to phenylalanine, the CDR3 counts 17 amino acids. This entry keeps only the CDR3 DNA: 51 bases, framed from base 1. The germline V gene yields SGHRS for CDR1 and YFSETQ for CDR2. The junction carries 20 bases between V and J, which are trimmed by 0 bases and 4 bases respectively.

The sequence derives from a human donor who was either an allogeneic HSCT recipient or a stem cell or donor lymphocyte infusion donor (not recorded which). It is not recorded whose cells these are; they may come from a transplant donor. Rearrangement joined TRBV5-1 to TRBJ2-7; the D gene may be TRBD1 or TRBD2, since each aligns over 5 bases. Material: blood, either unsorted or a sorted T cell fraction (not recorded which). The CDR3 sequence is CASSLGVGDGFGYEQYF. The nucleotide sequence reads TGCGCCAGCAGCTTGGGAGTGGGGGACGGTTTTGGTTACGAGCAGTACTTC.